The rows below give T cell receptor beta chains drawn from one sample of a study of control samples from healthy donors and cancer patients. Libraries were prepared by immunoSEQ multiplex PCR; TCRdb keeps only in-frame clonotypes and omits some of them. The sample lists around 57,000 clones, around 90% occurring once. Sequenced material: PBMCs. The receptors were gathered from a man aged 30 to 45 with colorectal cancer. Each CDR3 is given with its conserved first and last residue. D genes are given only for firm matches. The size of a clone is reported for some rows only, either as once, few or many, or as a class for expanded clones.

V: TRBV6-5
D: -
J: TRBJ2-5
size: -
CDR3: CASSRAWGQETQYF
DNA: TGTGCCAGCAGTAGGGCATGGGGCCAAGAGACCCAGTACTTC

V: TRBV5-1
D: -
J: TRBJ2-1
size: -
CDR3: CASSFTGNPDEQFF
DNA: TGCGCCAGCAGCTTTACAGGGAATCCGGATGAGCAGTTCTTC

V: TRBV30
D: -
J: TRBJ1-6
size: -
CDR3: CAFTGPRNSPLHF
DNA: TGTGCCTTTACCGGACCCAGGAATTCACCCCTCCACTTT

V: TRBV3-1/TRBV3-2
D: -
J: TRBJ1-1
size: -
CDR3: CASSQESRVQAFF
DNA: TGTGCCAGCAGCCAAGAGAGCAGGGTCCAAGCTTTCTTT

V: TRBV4-1
D: -
J: TRBJ2-2
size: -
CDR3: CASSQEDGSTGELFF
DNA: TGCGCCAGCAGCCAAGAAGATGGTAGCACCGGGGAGCTGTTTTTT

V: TRBV19
D: TRBD2
J: TRBJ2-5
size: -
CDR3: CASSAGGAETQYF
DNA: TGTGCCAGTAGTGCGGGGGGCGCGGAGACCCAGTACTTC

V: TRBV5-1
D: TRBD1
J: TRBJ1-2
size: once
CDR3: CASSPWTGSNYGYTF
DNA: TGCGCCAGCAGCCCTTGGACAGGATCTAACTATGGCTACACCTTC

V: TRBV11-3
D: -
J: TRBJ2-2
size: -
CDR3: CASSFLAGGAGTGELFF
DNA: TGTGCCAGCAGCTTTTTGGCCGGGGGCGCCGGCACCGGGGAGCTGTTTTTT

V: TRBV5-6
D: -
J: TRBJ2-5
size: -
CDR3: CASSPPSGYQETQYF
DNA: TGTGCCAGCAGCCCGCCCTCAGGGTACCAAGAGACCCAGTACTTC

V: TRBV3-1/TRBV3-2
D: -
J: TRBJ2-6
size: -
CDR3: CASSTNSGANVLTF
DNA: TGTGCCAGCAGCACTAACTCTGGGGCCAACGTCCTGACTTTC

V: TRBV30
D: TRBD1
J: TRBJ1-2
size: -
CDR3: CAWTTTAGGADGYTF
DNA: TGTGCCTGGACTACTACCGCAGGGGGCGCCGATGGCTACACCTTC

V: TRBV20-1
D: -
J: TRBJ2-1
size: -
CDR3: CSASPKWDREQFF
DNA: TGCAGTGCTAGTCCAAAATGGGACCGGGAGCAGTTCTTC

V: TRBV19
D: -
J: TRBJ2-3
size: -
CDR3: CASSGLAIEATGTDTQYF
DNA: TGTGCCAGTAGTGGCCTTGCGATAGAAGCAACAGGCACAGATACGCAGTATTTT

V: TRBV19
D: -
J: TRBJ1-6
size: -
CDR3: CASRRGVDSPLHF
DNA: TGTGCCAGCCGGAGGGGGGTTGATTCACCCCTCCACTTT

V: TRBV7-2
D: TRBD1
J: TRBJ1-5
size: -
CDR3: CASSLDRGHDQPQHF
DNA: TGTGCCAGCAGCTTAGACAGGGGGCACGATCAGCCCCAGCATTTT

V: TRBV10-3
D: TRBD1
J: TRBJ1-1
size: -
CDR3: CAITRDRLNTEAFF
DNA: TGTGCCATCACCCGGGACAGGCTGAACACTGAAGCTTTCTTT

V: TRBV2
D: TRBD1
J: TRBJ1-5
size: -
CDR3: CASSGTGRNQPQHF
DNA: TGTGCCAGCAGTGGGACAGGGAGGAATCAGCCCCAGCATTTT

V: TRBV13
D: -
J: TRBJ1-6
size: -
CDR3: CASSLRGWGAPLHF
DNA: TGTGCCAGCAGCTTGCGGGGTTGGGGGGCACCCCTCCACTTT

V: TRBV19
D: -
J: TRBJ2-7
size: once
CDR3: CASSMEDGEQYF
DNA: TGTGCCAGTAGTATGGAGGATGGCGAGCAGTACTTC

V: TRBV7-9
D: TRBD1
J: TRBJ1-2
size: -
CDR3: CASSLKGQGAFGYTF
DNA: TGTGCCAGCAGCTTAAAAGGGCAGGGGGCGTTTGGCTACACCTTC

V: TRBV15
D: -
J: TRBJ1-4
size: -
CDR3: CATSGPLAGEKLFF
DNA: TGTGCCACCAGCGGACCCCTGGCGGGTGAAAAACTGTTTTTT

V: TRBV19
D: -
J: TRBJ1-4
size: -
CDR3: CASSMASGSEKLFF
DNA: TGTGCCAGTAGTATGGCTTCAGGGAGTGAAAAACTGTTTTTT

V: TRBV4-3
D: -
J: TRBJ2-6
size: -
CDR3: CASSQGPGPSGANVLTF
DNA: TGCGCCAGCAGCCAAGGGCCAGGGCCCTCTGGGGCCAACGTCCTGACTTTC

V: TRBV19
D: -
J: TRBJ1-2
size: -
CDR3: CASSIVLGGRRHYGYTF
DNA: TGTGCCAGTAGTATAGTGTTAGGTGGCAGGCGGCACTATGGCTACACCTTC

V: TRBV30
D: TRBD1
J: TRBJ1-5
size: few
CDR3: CAWSLQGAQPQHF
DNA: TGTGCCTGGAGCCTGCAGGGGGCCCAGCCCCAGCATTTT

V: TRBV6-1
D: -
J: TRBJ1-4
size: -
CDR3: CASSEFGRLPNEKLFF
DNA: TGTGCCAGCAGTGAATTTGGCAGGTTACCTAATGAAAAACTGTTTTTT

V: TRBV3-1/TRBV3-2
D: -
J: TRBJ2-5
size: -
CDR3: CASSPTLTETQYF
DNA: TGTGCCAGCAGCCCGACGCTAACAGAGACCCAGTACTTC

V: TRBV6-4
D: -
J: TRBJ2-1
size: -
CDR3: CASSDSSLNEQFF
DNA: TGTGCCAGCAGTGACTCTTCCCTCAATGAGCAGTTCTTC

V: TRBV6-2/TRBV6-3
D: TRBD1
J: TRBJ1-4
size: -
CDR3: CASSPGQDVPKLFF
DNA: TGTGCCAGCAGTCCGGGACAGGATGTCCCAAAACTGTTTTTT

V: TRBV27
D: TRBD1
J: TRBJ2-7
size: -
CDR3: CASSSLQGGYEQYF
DNA: TGTGCCAGCAGTTCTCTACAGGGGGGTTACGAGCAGTACTTC

V: TRBV5-4
D: -
J: TRBJ2-1
size: few
CDR3: CASSLYGAVNEQFF
DNA: TGTGCCAGCAGCTTGTACGGGGCAGTCAATGAGCAGTTCTTC

V: TRBV24-1
D: -
J: TRBJ2-1
size: -
CDR3: CATSDPGLASYNEQFF
DNA: TGTGCCACCAGTGACCCGGGACTTGCCTCCTACAATGAGCAGTTCTTC

V: TRBV7-2
D: TRBD1
J: TRBJ2-3
size: -
CDR3: CASSLGQGADTQYF
DNA: TGTGCCAGCAGCTTGGGACAGGGCGCAGATACGCAGTATTTT

V: TRBV18
D: TRBD1
J: TRBJ2-4
size: once
CDR3: CASSLTGGKNIQYF
DNA: TGTGCCAGCTCACTAACAGGGGGGAAAAACATTCAGTACTTC

V: TRBV5-1
D: -
J: TRBJ2-6
size: once
CDR3: CASSGLSGNSGANVLTF
DNA: TGCGCCAGCAGCGGTCTCTCAGGGAACTCTGGGGCCAACGTCCTGACTTTC

V: TRBV11-3
D: -
J: TRBJ1-1
size: few
CDR3: CASSLAGMNTEAFF
DNA: TGTGCCAGCAGCTTAGCAGGGATGAACACTGAAGCTTTCTTT

V: TRBV6-6
D: -
J: TRBJ2-3
size: -
CDR3: CASSPLVAGIRERTDTQYF
DNA: TGTGCCAGCAGTCCCTTGGTGGCAGGGATAAGGGAGCGCACAGATACGCAGTATTTT

V: TRBV4-2
D: -
J: TRBJ1-1
size: -
CDR3: CASSPEGGRMNTEAFF
DNA: TGTGCCAGCAGCCCCGAGGGGGGAAGGATGAACACTGAAGCTTTCTTT

V: TRBV6-2/TRBV6-3
D: TRBD1
J: TRBJ2-1
size: once
CDR3: CASSQGTDYNEQFF
DNA: TGTGCCAGCAGCCAAGGGACAGATTACAATGAGCAGTTCTTC

V: TRBV6-6
D: -
J: TRBJ1-1
size: -
CDR3: CASSYPEWGYTEAFF
DNA: TGTGCCAGCAGTTACCCGGAGTGGGGTTACACTGAAGCTTTCTTT

V: TRBV7-2
D: -
J: TRBJ1-2
size: -
CDR3: CASSLEYRERGYTF
DNA: TGTGCCAGCAGCTTAGAATACAGGGAACGTGGCTACACCTTC

V: TRBV30
D: -
J: TRBJ1-1
size: -
CDR3: CAWSGSGGRSGAFF
DNA: TGTGCCTGGAGTGGGTCCGGGGGCAGGAGCGGAGCTTTCTTT

V: TRBV4-3
D: -
J: TRBJ1-5
size: once
CDR3: CASSQGIGIKDQPQHF
DNA: TGCGCCAGCAGCCAAGGGATAGGGATTAAGGATCAGCCCCAGCATTTT

V: TRBV7-2
D: -
J: TRBJ1-1
size: -
CDR3: CASSLGGEGRNTEAFF
DNA: TGTGCCAGCAGCTTAGGTGGGGAGGGGCGAAACACTGAAGCTTTCTTT

V: TRBV4-3
D: TRBD1
J: TRBJ1-5
size: -
CDR3: CASSKGQGNNQPQHF
DNA: TGCGCCAGCAGCAAGGGACAGGGGAACAATCAGCCCCAGCATTTT

V: TRBV5-4
D: -
J: TRBJ1-2
size: -
CDR3: CASSSSGVYGYTF
DNA: TGTGCCAGCAGCTCCTCGGGCGTCTATGGCTACACCTTC

V: TRBV3-1/TRBV3-2
D: TRBD1
J: TRBJ2-3
size: -
CDR3: CASSQTGPTSTDTQYF
DNA: TGTGCCAGCAGCCAGACAGGGCCTACTAGCACAGATACGCAGTATTTT

V: TRBV15
D: TRBD1
J: TRBJ2-7
size: -
CDR3: CATSRVSGQGGEQYF
DNA: TGTGCCACCAGCAGAGTTTCGGGACAGGGTGGGGAGCAGTACTTC

V: TRBV2
D: -
J: TRBJ2-1
size: -
CDR3: CASSEDTLPRQFF
DNA: TGTGCCAGCAGTGAAGATACCCTCCCCCGGCAGTTCTTC

V: TRBV13
D: TRBD1
J: TRBJ2-3
size: -
CDR3: CASSPGTGGEDTQYF
DNA: TGTGCCAGCAGCCCAGGGACAGGGGGAGAAGATACGCAGTATTTT

V: TRBV18
D: -
J: TRBJ2-5
size: -
CDR3: CASSLQGQETQYF
DNA: TGTGCCAGCTCACTTCAGGGACAAGAGACCCAGTACTTC

V: TRBV24-1
D: TRBD1
J: TRBJ1-1
size: -
CDR3: CATSDSTLRGTETFF
DNA: TGTGCCACCAGTGATTCCACTCTCAGGGGGACTGAAACTTTCTTT

V: TRBV6-2/TRBV6-3
D: -
J: TRBJ1-1
size: -
CDR3: CASSTLGFNTEAFF
DNA: TGTGCCAGCAGTACCCTCGGGTTTAACACTGAAGCTTTCTTT

V: TRBV14
D: -
J: TRBJ1-2
size: -
CDR3: CASSQDNRAYGYTF
DNA: TGTGCCAGCAGCCAAGATAACAGGGCCTATGGCTACACCTTC

V: TRBV30
D: -
J: TRBJ1-1
size: -
CDR3: CAWGRMGTEAFF
DNA: TGTGCCTGGGGGAGGATGGGCACTGAAGCTTTCTTT